This T cell receptor (beta chain) was sequenced in a study of blood T cell repertoires in COVID-19. About the research overall: Acute-phase and convalescent COVID-19 samples originated in the United States, Italy and Spain. Sources were T cells, B-cell-depleted T cells, or PBMCs; the material itself was cDNA or gDNA.

Original handling: Amplifying reference gene primers gave estimates of nucleated cell counts. TCRdb keeps only in-frame clones here, not all; method: immunoSEQ multiplex PCR. From that table come the V and J calls and clone size; the DNA was used to work out D and trimming. The sample holds a few hundred thousand clones, 89% seen once. CDR1 is SGHTA and CDR2 is FQGTGA in the germline V gene. The CDR3 has 17 amino acids. V was cut by 0 bases and J by 0 bases, with 14 bases left in between. The V gene is TRBV7-3, the J gene TRBJ1-1, with a weak D call TRBD1 (6 bases). The specimen sequenced was peripheral blood. The origin of this receptor is a woman aged 40 to 55 who had recovered from COVID-19. The CDR3 DNA reads as TGTGCCAGCAGCTTAACTCCAGGGGTTAGGTTGAACACTGAAGCTTTCTTT. It encodes CASSLTPGVRLNTEAFF. The variable domain in full, with the rest retrieved from reference TRBV7-3 and TRBJ1-1, is GAGVSQTPSNKVTEKGKYVELRCDPISGHTALYWYRQSLGQGPEFLIYFQGTGAADDSGLPNDRFFAVRPEGSVSTLKIQRTERGDSAVYLCASSLTPGVRLNTEAFFGQGTRLTVV.